This TCR beta chain was captured in a study of T-cell memory formation after mild COVID-19. Study in general: Each donor largely had its own TCR clusters. Study conclusions and caveats: Mainly in CM and EM were contracting CD4+ clones; CD8+ were in EMRA.

As to this clonotype: Its matching antigen is unknown.

Employing constant-segment primers, 5'RACE generated TCR alpha and TCR beta cDNA libraries bearing sample barcodes and UMIs. One entry per CDR3 protein results from TCRdb running MiXCR on the 5' RACE reads. Among around 130,000 distinct CDR3 sequences listed, about 14% were seen once. Trimming cost V 2 bases and J 1 base; bases outside gene matches: 9. The length of the CDR3 is 17 residues. Per germline, CDR1 SGHTA and CDR2 FQGTGA. V usage is TRBV7-3 and J usage is TRBJ2-3; 7 bases are a match to TRBD2. The receptor's source is an adult woman who had mild COVID-19 (a few samples of this study predate the infection). Cell type and time point are not known. The sequencing input was PBMCs or a T cell subset sorted from them (not recorded which). The CDR3 nucleotides are TGTGCCAGCAGCTTAGGAGGCGGGGGAAGGGGCACAGATACGCAGTATTTT. Its protein is CASSLGGGGRGTDTQYF.